A selection of T cell receptor beta chains follows, all from one sample in a study of blood T cells in healthy people across ages. TCRdb recomputed calls from the 5' RACE reads with MiXCR, one row per CDR3 protein. The sample contains 1.5 million to 2 million distinct CDR3 sequences, roughly 50% of which appear only once. Sequenced: blood. The source of these receptors is a woman aged 35 to 49 in good health. CDR3s include the opening cysteine and the closing phenylalanine or tryptophan.

v_call cdr3_aa
TRBV29-1 CSFASAGEGEQFF
TRBV7-2 CASSLAEQGIPPLNSPLHF
TRBV9 CASSVVAGGAGGYTF
TRBV20-1 CSAHNAGGAGETQYF
TRBV6-6 CASTLTGGYEQFF
TRBV6-1 CASSVAGQSSYNEQFF
TRBV5-1 CASSLGTFQGGTQYF
TRBV10-3 CAISPGQSSNQPQHF
TRBV12-3/TRBV12-4 CASSYRGSGNQPQHF
TRBV21-1 CASSKVPPGQGKNHSYEQYF
TRBV12-3/TRBV12-4 CASSFHRQGEKLFF
TRBV6-6 CASSYSSGGAMNEQFF
TRBV15 CATSREGDINQPQHF
TRBV4-2 CASSQDLVRRGDNEQFF
TRBV9 CASSVGLAGGSTDTQYF
TRBV11-2 CASSLQDRVFFGTQYF
TRBV20-1 CSARDYGSTSSPSEQFF
TRBV7-2 CASSAGQGNNEKLFF
TRBV3-1 CASSQGVGRRNGDQPQHF
TRBV20-1 CSARVVGAQTQYF
TRBV27 CASSSVLGAYNEQYF
TRBV6-2/TRBV6-3 CASSYRGLYSNQPQHF
TRBV5-6 CASSWDRRGSGELFF
TRBV20-1 CSASTGAYLYEQYF
TRBV29-1 CSVEGGRETEAFF
TRBV6-2/TRBV6-3 CASSSYEEDNYEQYF